Listed below are T cell receptor beta chains from one sample, sequenced in a study of blood T cell repertoires in COVID-19. Clones were read by immunoSEQ multiplex PCR, and TCRdb kept only the in-frame ones, dropping some. The sample consists of about 180,000 clones, 88% of them appearing once. The material sequenced was PBMCs or T cells enriched from blood (not recorded which). These TCRs come from a woman aged 18-30 years who had recovered from COVID-19. Both conserved end residues are part of each CDR3. The D gene is left open where the match is weak. Size is omitted from some rows. Given values are once, few, many or a class for expanded clones.

d_call	clone_size	v_call	j_call	cdr3_nt	cdr3_aa
TRBD1	.	TRBV30	TRBJ1-5	TGTGCCTGGAGCGTTCCGGGACAGGGCTATCAGCCCCAGCATTTT	CAWSVPGQGYQPQHF
TRBD1	.	TRBV19	TRBJ1-2	TGTGCCAGTAAGGGCGGACGGGGACAGGGGAACTATGGCTACACCTTC	CASKGGRGQGNYGYTF
TRBD1	.	TRBV5-1	TRBJ2-7	TGCGCCAGCAGCCCGGGACAGTCCTACGAGCAGTACTTC	CASSPGQSYEQYF
TRBD1	.	TRBV2	TRBJ1-5	TGTGCCAGCACGTCCCACCGCCGACAGGGGGGAAGTCAGCCCCAGCATTTT	CASTSHRRQGGSQPQHF
.	once	TRBV4-3	TRBJ2-3	TGCGCCAGCAGCCAAGTGGCTACCACAGCTAGCACAGATACGCAGTATTTT	CASSQVATTASTDTQYF
TRBD1	.	TRBV28	TRBJ1-2	TGTGCCAGCAGTTTCGGGACAGCCGAGAACTATGGCTACACCTTC	CASSFGTAENYGYTF
TRBD1	.	TRBV29-1	TRBJ1-4	TGCAGCGGGGCGGGGGGACAGAATAATGAAAAACTGTTTTTT	CSGAGGQNNEKLFF
TRBD2	.	TRBV6-5	TRBJ2-1	TGTGCCAGCAGTTACACGACTAGCGGGGGGAACAATGAGCAGTTCTTC	CASSYTTSGGNNEQFF
TRBD1	.	TRBV19	TRBJ1-5	TGTGCCAGTAGTCCGACAGGGGGCAATCAGCCCCAGCATTTT	CASSPTGGNQPQHF
TRBD1	.	TRBV3-1/TRBV3-2	TRBJ1-1	TGTGCCAGCAGCCGACTGACAGGGGGGGATTCTGAAGCTTTCTTT	CASSRLTGGDSEAFF
TRBD1	.	TRBV7-8	TRBJ2-6	TGTGCCAGCCCCGGGACAGAGATTTCTGGGGCCAACGTCCTGACTTTC	CASPGTEISGANVLTF
.	.	TRBV2	TRBJ1-5	TGTGCCAGCAGTGAGTTCAGGGGCAATCAGCCCCAGCATTTT	CASSEFRGNQPQHF
.	.	TRBV27	TRBJ2-1	TGTGCCAGCAGTTTCTCCGCTTGGAGCTCCTACAATGAGCAGTTCTTC	CASSFSAWSSYNEQFF
.	.	TRBV5-1	TRBJ1-2	TGCGCCAGCAGCTCCACCGGGACACCCTATGGCTACACCTTC	CASSSTGTPYGYTF
TRBD2	.	TRBV5-1	TRBJ2-5	TGCGCCAGCAGCATCCTAGCGGGGTACGAGACCCAGTACTTC	CASSILAGYETQYF
.	.	TRBV28	TRBJ2-5	TGTGCCAGCAGTTCCTCACAGAAAGAGACCCAGTACTTC	CASSSSQKETQYF
TRBD2	.	TRBV11-3	TRBJ2-3	TGTGCCAGCAGCGCGGGACTAGCGGGAGGGTCGGATACGCAGTATTTT	CASSAGLAGGSDTQYF
.	once	TRBV27	TRBJ1-5	TGTGCCAGCAGTCCCCTAATGAGCCATAGCAATCAGCCCCAGCATTTT	CASSPLMSHSNQPQHF
.	.	TRBV28	TRBJ2-7	TGTGCCAGCAGTTTACGGAGTCTAGCTTACGAGCAGTACTTC	CASSLRSLAYEQYF
TRBD1	.	TRBV7-2	TRBJ2-7	TGTGCCAGCAGCTTTCAGACAGGGGCGTCCTACGAGCAGTACTTC	CASSFQTGASYEQYF
.	.	TRBV28	TRBJ1-6	TGTGCCACCGTACCTAGGGGCTCCTATAATTCACCCCTCCACTTT	CATVPRGSYNSPLHF
TRBD1	.	TRBV18	TRBJ1-2	TGTGCCAGCTCACCACTAGGACAGGGGGTGACTAACTATGGCTACACCTTC	CASSPLGQGVTNYGYTF
.	.	TRBV21-1	TRBJ1-6	TGTGCCAGCAGCCCGCCGGGACAGCTTAATTCACCCCTCCACTTT	CASSPPGQLNSPLHF
TRBD1	.	TRBV27	TRBJ2-7	TGTGCCAGCAGTTTAGGCCAGGGGGCCTACGAGCAGTACTTC	CASSLGQGAYEQYF
.	.	TRBV10-1	TRBJ1-2	TGCGCCAGCACTAGGAACACGTATGGCTACACCTTC	CASTRNTYGYTF
TRBD1	.	TRBV18	TRBJ2-7	TGTGCCAGCTCCGCGACAGGGTCCTACGAGCAGTACTTC	CASSATGSYEQYF
TRBD1	.	TRBV6-2/TRBV6-3	TRBJ2-2	TGTGCCAGCAGTTCGACAGGGGGAGGGACCGGGGAGCTGTTTTTT	CASSSTGGGTGELFF
TRBD2	.	TRBV5-4	TRBJ2-7	TGTGCCAGCAGCCTAGGCGGGGGGCCCTACGAGCAGTACTTC	CASSLGGGPYEQYF